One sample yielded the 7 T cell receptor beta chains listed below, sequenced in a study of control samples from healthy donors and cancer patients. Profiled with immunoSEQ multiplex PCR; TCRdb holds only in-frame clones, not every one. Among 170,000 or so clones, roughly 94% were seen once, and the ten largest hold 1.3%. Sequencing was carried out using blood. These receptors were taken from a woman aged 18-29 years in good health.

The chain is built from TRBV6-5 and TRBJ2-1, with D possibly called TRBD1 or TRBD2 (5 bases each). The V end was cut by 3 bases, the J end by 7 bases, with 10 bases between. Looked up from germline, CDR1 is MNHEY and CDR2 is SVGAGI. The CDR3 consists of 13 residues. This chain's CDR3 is CASSYGGGNEQFF. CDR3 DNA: TGTGCCAGCAGTTATGGGGGTGGGAATGAGCAGTTCTTC.

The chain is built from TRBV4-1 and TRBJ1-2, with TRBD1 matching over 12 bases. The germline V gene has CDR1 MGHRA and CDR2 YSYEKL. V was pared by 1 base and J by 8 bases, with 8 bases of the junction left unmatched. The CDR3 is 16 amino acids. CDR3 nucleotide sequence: TGCGCCAGCAGCCAAGGGCCGGGACAGGGGGCTAGGGGCTACACCTTC. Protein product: CASSQGPGQGARGYTF.

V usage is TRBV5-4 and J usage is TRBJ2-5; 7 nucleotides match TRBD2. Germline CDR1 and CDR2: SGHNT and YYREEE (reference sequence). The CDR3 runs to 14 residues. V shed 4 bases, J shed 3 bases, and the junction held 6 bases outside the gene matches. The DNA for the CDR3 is TGTGCCAGCAGCCCGTGGGCGGGAGAAGAGACCCAGTACTTC. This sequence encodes CASSPWAGEETQYF.

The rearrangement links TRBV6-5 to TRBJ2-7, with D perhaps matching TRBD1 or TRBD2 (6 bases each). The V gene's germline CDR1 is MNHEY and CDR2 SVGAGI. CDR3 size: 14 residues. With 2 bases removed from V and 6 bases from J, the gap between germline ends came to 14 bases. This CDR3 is CASSYLSGEAEQYF. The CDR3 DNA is TGTGCCAGCAGTTACCTGTCAGGGGAGGCCGAGCAGTACTTC.

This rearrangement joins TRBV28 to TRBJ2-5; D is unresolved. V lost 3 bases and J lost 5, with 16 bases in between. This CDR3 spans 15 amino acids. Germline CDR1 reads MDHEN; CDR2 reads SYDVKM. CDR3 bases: TGTGCCAGCAGTTTGGGCCTTACAGCGTGGGAGACCCAGTACTTC. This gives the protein CASSLGLTAWETQYF.

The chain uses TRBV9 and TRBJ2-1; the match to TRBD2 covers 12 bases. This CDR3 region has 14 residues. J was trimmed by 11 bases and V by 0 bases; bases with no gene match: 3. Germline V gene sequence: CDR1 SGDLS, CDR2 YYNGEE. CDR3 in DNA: TGTGCCAGCAGCGTAGGGGGACTAGCGGGTAAGCAGTTCTTC. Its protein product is CASSVGGLAGKQFF.

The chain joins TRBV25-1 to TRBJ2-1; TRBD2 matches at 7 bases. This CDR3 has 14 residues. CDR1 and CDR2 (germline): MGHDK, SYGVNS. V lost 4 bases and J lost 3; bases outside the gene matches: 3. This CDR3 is CASSGASGYNEQFF. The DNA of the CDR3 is TGTGCCAGCAGTGGGGCTAGCGGCTACAATGAGCAGTTCTTC.